This TCR beta chain was profiled in a study of cytomegalovirus exposure and HLA in healthy donors. Study findings and constraints: Later analysis placed DRB1 highest and HLA-C lowest in TCR association rates, which differed by HLA locus.

There were likely unrecorded immune exposures, though donors were nominally healthy when sampled. Note on this clone: No antigen is known for it.

With 60 Vbeta and 13 Jbeta primers, the PCR was carried out. Using immunoSEQ multiplex PCR, the repertoire was profiled, and TCRdb retains in-frame clones only, with some absent. Of over 200,000 clones in the sample, more than 85% were seen once. Trimming took off 1 base at V and 6 bases at J, with 16 bases between the two ends. CDR1 and CDR2 (germline): GTSNPN, SVGIG (reference sequence). The length of the CDR3 is 14 residues. The sequencing sample was made of PBMCs. The sequence was collected from a young woman in good health and CMV-seronegative. This chain uses TRBV30 with TRBJ2-7, with a possible D match to TRBD2 (6 bases). The CDR3 region is CAWSGVRAGLEQYF. The CDR3, as DNA: TGTGCCTGGAGTGGAGTGAGGGCGGGGCTCGAGCAGTACTTC. The full variable domain, in which reference TRBV30 and TRBJ2-7 provide the parts outside the CDR3, is SQTIHQWPATLVQPVGSPLSLECTVEGTSNPNLYWYRQAAGRGLQLLFYSVGIGQISSEVPQNLSASRPQDRQFILSSKKLLLSDSGFYLCAWSGVRAGLEQYFGPGTRLTVT.